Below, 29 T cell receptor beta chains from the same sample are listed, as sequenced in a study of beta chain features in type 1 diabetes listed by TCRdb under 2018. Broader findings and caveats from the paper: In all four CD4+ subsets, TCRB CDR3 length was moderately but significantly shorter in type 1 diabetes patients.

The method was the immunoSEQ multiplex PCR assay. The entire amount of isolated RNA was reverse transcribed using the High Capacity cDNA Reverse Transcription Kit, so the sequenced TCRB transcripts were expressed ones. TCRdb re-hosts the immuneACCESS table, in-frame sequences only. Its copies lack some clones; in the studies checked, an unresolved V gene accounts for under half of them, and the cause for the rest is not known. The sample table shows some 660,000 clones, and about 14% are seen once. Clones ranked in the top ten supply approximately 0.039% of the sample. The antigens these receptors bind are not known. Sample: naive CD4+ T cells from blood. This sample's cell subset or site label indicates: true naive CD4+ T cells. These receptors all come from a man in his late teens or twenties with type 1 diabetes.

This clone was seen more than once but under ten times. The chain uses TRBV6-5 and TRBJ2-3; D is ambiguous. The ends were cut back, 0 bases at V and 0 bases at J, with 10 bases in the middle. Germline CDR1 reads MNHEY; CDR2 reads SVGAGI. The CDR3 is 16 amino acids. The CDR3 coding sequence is TGTGCCAGCAGTTACTCCGGACGGCCCAGCACAGATACGCAGTATTTT. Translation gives CASSYSGRPSTDTQYF.

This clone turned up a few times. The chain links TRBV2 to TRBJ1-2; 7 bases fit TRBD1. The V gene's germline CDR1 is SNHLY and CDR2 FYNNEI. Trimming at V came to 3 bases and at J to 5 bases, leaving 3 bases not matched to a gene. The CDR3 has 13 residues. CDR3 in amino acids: CASSEGQRYGYTF. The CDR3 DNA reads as TGTGCCAGCAGTGAGGGACAGAGATATGGCTACACCTTC.

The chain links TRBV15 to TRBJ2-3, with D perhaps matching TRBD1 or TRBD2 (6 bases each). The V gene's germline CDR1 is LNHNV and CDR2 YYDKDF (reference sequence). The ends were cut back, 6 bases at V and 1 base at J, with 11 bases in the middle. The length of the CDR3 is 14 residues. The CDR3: CATRGRGGTDTQYF. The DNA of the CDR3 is TGTGCCACCAGGGGAAGGGGGGGCACAGATACGCAGTATTTT.

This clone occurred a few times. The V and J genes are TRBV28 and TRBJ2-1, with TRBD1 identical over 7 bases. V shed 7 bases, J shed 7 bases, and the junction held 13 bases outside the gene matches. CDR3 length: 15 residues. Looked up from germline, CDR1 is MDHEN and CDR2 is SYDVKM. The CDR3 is CASTLLGGAMNEQFF. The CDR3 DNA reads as TGTGCCAGCACCCTCCTAGGGGGCGCGATGAATGAGCAGTTCTTC.

CDR3 DNA sequence: TGTGCCAGCAGCCATTCCACTCCCACCGGGGAGCTGTTTTTT. Protein sequence: CASSHSTPTGELFF. The V gene is TRBV7-8, the J gene TRBJ2-2; D unclear. This CDR3 contains 14 residues. Germline CDR1 and CDR2: SGHVS and FQNEAQ. V was cut by 5 bases and J by 4 bases, with 11 bases left in between.

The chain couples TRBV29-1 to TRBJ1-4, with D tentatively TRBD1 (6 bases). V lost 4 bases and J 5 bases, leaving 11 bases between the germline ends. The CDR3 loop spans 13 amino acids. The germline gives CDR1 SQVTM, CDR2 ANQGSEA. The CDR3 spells CSVAGRGNEKLFF. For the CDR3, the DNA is TGCAGCGTTGCGGGAAGGGGGAATGAAAAACTGTTTTTT.

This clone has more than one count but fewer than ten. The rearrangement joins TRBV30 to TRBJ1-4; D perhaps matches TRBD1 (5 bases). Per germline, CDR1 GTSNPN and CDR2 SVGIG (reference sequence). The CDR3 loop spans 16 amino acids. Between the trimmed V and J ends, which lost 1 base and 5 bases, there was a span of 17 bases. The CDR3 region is CAWSGGRGQLNEKLFF. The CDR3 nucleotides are TGTGCCTGGAGTGGGGGAAGAGGACAACTAAATGAAAAACTGTTTTTT.

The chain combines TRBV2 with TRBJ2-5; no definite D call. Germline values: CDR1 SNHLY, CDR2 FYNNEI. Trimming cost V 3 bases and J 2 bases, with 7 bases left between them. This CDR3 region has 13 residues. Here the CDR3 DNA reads TGTGCCAGCAGTGATACAGCGCAAGAGACCCAGTACTTC. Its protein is CASSDTAQETQYF.

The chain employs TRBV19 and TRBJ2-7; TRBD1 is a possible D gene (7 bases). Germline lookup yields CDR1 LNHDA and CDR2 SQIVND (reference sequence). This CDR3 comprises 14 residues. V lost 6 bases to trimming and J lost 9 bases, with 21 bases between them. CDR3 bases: TGTGCCAGTAGCGAGACAGGGACTTACGATGGGCAGTACTTC. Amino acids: CASSETGTYDGQYF.

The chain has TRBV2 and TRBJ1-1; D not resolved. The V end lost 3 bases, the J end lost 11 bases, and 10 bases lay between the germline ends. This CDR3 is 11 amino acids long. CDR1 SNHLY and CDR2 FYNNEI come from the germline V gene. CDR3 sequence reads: CASSEAAAAFF. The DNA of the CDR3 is TGTGCCAGCAGTGAGGCCGCGGCTGCTTTCTTT.

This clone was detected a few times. The CDR3 DNA sequence: TGCGCCAGCAGCTTGGGGCCTAGCGGGAGGAATGAGCAGTTCTTC. Translated: CASSLGPSGRNEQFF. The V gene is TRBV5-1, the J gene TRBJ2-1; 11 positions agree with TRBD2. The CDR3 spans 15 residues. V was pared by 0 bases and J by 7 bases, with 3 bases of the junction left unmatched. Germline CDR1 SGHRS, CDR2 YFSETQ.

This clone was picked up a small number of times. In DNA, the CDR3 is TGTGCCAGCTCATCTGACAGGTACAATGAGCAGTTCTTC. Translation gives CASSSDRYNEQFF. The chain is built from TRBV18 and TRBJ2-1; a possible D gene is TRBD1 (6 bases). The CDR3 is made up of 13 amino acids. The V and J ends lost 5 bases and 4 bases respectively, with 9 bases between them. In germline, CDR1 is KGHSH, CDR2 LQKENI.

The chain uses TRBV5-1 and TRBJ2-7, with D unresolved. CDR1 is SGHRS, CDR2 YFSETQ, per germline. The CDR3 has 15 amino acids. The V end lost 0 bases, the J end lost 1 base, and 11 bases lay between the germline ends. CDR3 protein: CASSLVGQISYEQYF. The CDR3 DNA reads TGCGCCAGCAGCTTGGTAGGCCAGATATCCTACGAGCAGTACTTC.

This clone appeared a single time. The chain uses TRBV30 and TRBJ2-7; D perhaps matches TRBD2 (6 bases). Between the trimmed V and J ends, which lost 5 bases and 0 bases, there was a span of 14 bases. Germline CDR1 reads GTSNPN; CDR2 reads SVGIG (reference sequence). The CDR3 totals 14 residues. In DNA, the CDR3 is TGTGCCTGGGGGGGGACCCAGAGCTCCTACGAGCAGTACTTC. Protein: CAWGGTQSSYEQYF. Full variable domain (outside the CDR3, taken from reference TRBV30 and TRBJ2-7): SQTIHQWPATLVQPVGSPLSLECTVEGTSNPNLYWYRQAAGRGLQLLFYSVGIGQISSEVPQNLSASRPQDRQFILSSKKLLLSDSGFYLCAWGGTQSSYEQYFGPGTRLTVT.

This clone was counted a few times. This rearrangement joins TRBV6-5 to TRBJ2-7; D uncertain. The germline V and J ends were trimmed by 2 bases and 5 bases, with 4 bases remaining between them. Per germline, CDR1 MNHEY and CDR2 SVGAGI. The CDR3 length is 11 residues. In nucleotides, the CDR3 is TGTGCCAGCAGTTACATGAACGAGCAGTACTTC. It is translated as CASSYMNEQYF.

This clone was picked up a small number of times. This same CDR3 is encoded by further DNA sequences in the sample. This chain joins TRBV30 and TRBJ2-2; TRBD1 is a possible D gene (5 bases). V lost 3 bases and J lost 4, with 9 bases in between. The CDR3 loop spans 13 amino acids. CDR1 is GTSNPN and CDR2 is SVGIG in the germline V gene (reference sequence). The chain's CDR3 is CAWRGLGTGELFF. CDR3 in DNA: TGTGCCTGGAGGGGGCTCGGCACCGGGGAGCTGTTTTTT.

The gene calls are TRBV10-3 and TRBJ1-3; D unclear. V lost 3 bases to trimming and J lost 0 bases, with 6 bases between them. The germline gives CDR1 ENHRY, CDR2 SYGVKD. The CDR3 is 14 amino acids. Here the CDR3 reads CAISDSLSGNTIYF. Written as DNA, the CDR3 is TGTGCCATCAGTGACAGCCTCTCTGGAAACACCATATATTTT.

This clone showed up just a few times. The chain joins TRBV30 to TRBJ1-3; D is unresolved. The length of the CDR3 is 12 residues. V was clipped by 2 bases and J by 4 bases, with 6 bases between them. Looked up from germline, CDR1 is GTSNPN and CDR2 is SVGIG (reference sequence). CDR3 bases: TGTGCCTGGAGTTCCCCCGGAAACACCATATATTTT. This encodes CAWSSPGNTIYF.

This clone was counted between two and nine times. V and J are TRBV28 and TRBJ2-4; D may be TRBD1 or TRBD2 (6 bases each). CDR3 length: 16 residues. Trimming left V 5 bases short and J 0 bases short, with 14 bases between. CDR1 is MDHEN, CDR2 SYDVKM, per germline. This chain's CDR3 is CASSPPRGLAKNIQYF. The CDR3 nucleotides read TGTGCCAGCAGTCCACCCAGGGGACTAGCCAAAAACATTCAGTACTTC.

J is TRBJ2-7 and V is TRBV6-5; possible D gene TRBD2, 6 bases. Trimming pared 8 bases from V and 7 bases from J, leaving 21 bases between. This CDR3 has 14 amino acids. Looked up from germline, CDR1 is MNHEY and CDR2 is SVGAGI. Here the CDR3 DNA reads TGTGCCAGCTCCCGGGGAGGTTCCCTGGATGAGCAGTACTTC. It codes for CASSRGGSLDEQYF.

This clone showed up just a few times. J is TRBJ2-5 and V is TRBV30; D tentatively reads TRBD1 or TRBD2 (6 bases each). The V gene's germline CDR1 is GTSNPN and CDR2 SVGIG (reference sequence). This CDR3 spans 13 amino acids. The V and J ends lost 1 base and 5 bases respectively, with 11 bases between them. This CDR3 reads CAWSETGRETQYF. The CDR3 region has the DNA TGTGCCTGGAGTGAAACAGGGAGGGAGACCCAGTACTTC.

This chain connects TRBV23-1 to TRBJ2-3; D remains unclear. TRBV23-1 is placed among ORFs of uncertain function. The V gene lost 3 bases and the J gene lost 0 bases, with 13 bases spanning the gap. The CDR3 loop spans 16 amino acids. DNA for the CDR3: TGCGCCAGCAGTCAGCCGGAAGCCACGAGCACAGATACGCAGTATTTT. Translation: CASSQPEATSTDTQYF.

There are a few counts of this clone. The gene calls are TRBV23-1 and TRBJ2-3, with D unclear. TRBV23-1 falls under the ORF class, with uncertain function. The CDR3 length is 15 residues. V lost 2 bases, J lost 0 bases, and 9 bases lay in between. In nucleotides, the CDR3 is TGCGCCAGCAGTCAACGTAAGAATAGCACAGATACGCAGTATTTT. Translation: CASSQRKNSTDTQYF.

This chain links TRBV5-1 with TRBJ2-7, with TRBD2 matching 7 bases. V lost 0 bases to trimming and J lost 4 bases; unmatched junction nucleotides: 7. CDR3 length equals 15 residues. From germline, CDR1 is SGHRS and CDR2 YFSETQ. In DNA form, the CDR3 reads TGCGCCAGCAGCTTGGTGCCGGGGGGAGAATACGAGCAGTACTTC. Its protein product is CASSLVPGGEYEQYF.

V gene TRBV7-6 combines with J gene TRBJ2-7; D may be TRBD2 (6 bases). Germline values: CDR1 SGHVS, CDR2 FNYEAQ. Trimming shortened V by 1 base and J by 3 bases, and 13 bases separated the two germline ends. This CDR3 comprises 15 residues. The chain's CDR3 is CASSLVGDGGYEQYF. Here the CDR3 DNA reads TGTGCCAGCAGCTTAGTAGGGGACGGGGGCTACGAGCAGTACTTC.

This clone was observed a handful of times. As DNA, the CDR3 is TGTGCCAGCTACCGGACAGGGGGTTACGGTGAGCAGTTCTTC. Translated, it gives CASYRTGGYGEQFF. The chain employs TRBV7-9 and TRBJ2-1; 10 bases line up with TRBD1. Germline-derived CDR1 and CDR2 are SEHNR and FQNEAQ (reference sequence). Trimming cost V 8 bases and J 9 bases; bases outside gene matches: 10. The CDR3 spans 14 residues.

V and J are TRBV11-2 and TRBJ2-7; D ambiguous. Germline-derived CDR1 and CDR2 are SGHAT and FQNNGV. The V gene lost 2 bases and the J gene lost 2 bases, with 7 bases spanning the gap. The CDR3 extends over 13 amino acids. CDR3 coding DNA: TGTGCCAGCAGCTTAAATTTCGCCTACGAGCAGTACTTC. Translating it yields CASSLNFAYEQYF.

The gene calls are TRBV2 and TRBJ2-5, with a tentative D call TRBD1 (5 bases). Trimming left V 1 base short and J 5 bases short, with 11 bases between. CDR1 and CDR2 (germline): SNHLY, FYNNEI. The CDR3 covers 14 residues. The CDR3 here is CASSEGGGVETQYF. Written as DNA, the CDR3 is TGTGCCAGCAGTGAAGGGGGCGGCGTGGAGACCCAGTACTTC.

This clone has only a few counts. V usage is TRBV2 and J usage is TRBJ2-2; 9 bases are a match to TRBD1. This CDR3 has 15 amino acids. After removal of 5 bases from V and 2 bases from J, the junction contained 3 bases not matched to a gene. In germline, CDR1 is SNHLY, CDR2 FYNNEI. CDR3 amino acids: CASSTGGINTGELFF. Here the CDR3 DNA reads TGTGCCAGCAGTACAGGGGGCATAAACACCGGGGAGCTGTTTTTT.